A single sample is the source of the 6 T cell receptor beta chains below, sequenced in a study of T cell changes during pregnancy in multiple sclerosis. Sequenced by immunoSEQ multiplex PCR; TCRdb stores in-frame clones only, minus some. The sample records under 100,000 clones, around 93% being singletons. The source material was peripheral blood, sampled in the third trimester of pregnancy. These receptors originate from a female donor with multiple sclerosis, enrolled in a pregnancy study.

V gene TRBV11-2 combines with J gene TRBJ2-7; 7 bases are shared with TRBD2. The CDR3 has 15 residues. The J segment lost 0 bases and the V segment lost 4 bases, leaving 6 bases of the junction unmatched. CDR1 SGHAT and CDR2 FQNNGV come from the germline V gene. CDR3 DNA sequence: TGTGCCAGCAGCTCCAGCGGGGCAACCTCCTACGAGCAGTACTTC. It codes for CASSSSGATSYEQYF.

V and J are TRBV5-1 and TRBJ2-7, with D perhaps matching TRBD2 (6 bases). In germline, CDR1 is SGHRS, CDR2 YFSETQ. The CDR3 totals 13 residues. V gave up 3 bases and J gave up 3 bases, with 10 bases separating them. The CDR3 DNA follows: TGCGCCAGCAGCTCGGGGGTCATCTACGAGCAGTACTTC. It is translated as CASSSGVIYEQYF.

The chain is built from TRBV7-8 and TRBJ1-2; 10 bases are shared with TRBD1. Germline V gene data show CDR1 as SGHVS and CDR2 as FQNEAQ. V gave up 5 bases and J gave up 8 bases; unmatched junction bases: 14. This CDR3 is 16 amino acids long. CDR3 protein: CASSQTRDRGRLGYTF. CDR3 sequence (DNA): TGTGCCAGCAGCCAAACCCGGGACAGGGGAAGACTGGGCTACACCTTC.

The chain uses TRBV6-1 and TRBJ2-1, with D possibly TRBD1 on 5 matching bases. Germline lookup yields CDR1 MNHNS and CDR2 SASEGT. V lost 6 bases and J lost 3, with 12 bases in between. The CDR3 runs to 14 residues. The CDR3 is CASRLKDSYNEQFF. Written as DNA, the CDR3 is TGTGCCAGCAGACTAAAAGACAGCTACAATGAGCAGTTCTTC.

This chain joins TRBV9 and TRBJ2-3, with 8 bases lining up with TRBD2. The CDR3 has 14 amino acids. Germline loops: CDR1 SGDLS, CDR2 YYNGEE. Losses at the gene ends were 9 bases for V and 1 base for J; bases not matched to a gene: 7. The CDR3 sequence: CATGGGDGTDTQYF. The CDR3 coding sequence is TGTGCCACCGGGGGGGGAGATGGCACAGATACGCAGTATTTT.

V gene TRBV27 combines with J gene TRBJ1-5; possibly TRBD1 for D (5 bases). Germline V gene sequence: CDR1 MNHEY, CDR2 SMNVEV (reference sequence). This CDR3 comprises 16 residues. V was clipped by 3 bases and J by 3 bases, with 15 bases between them. The CDR3 sequence: CASSFGGKLHNQPQHF. As DNA, the CDR3 is TGTGCCAGCAGTTTCGGGGGAAAATTACACAATCAGCCCCAGCATTTT.